This paragraph covers one TCR beta chain sequence. Its recognized antigen is unknown. No clone much larger than this one lies a single base away; base qualities are absent. The data were obtained in a study of lymphopenia after photon versus proton radiotherapy (dated by TCRdb to between 2019 and 2020). At the level of the whole study: The study compared the immunological effects of photon versus proton radiation therapy in patients with gastrointestinal tumors who developed high-grade lymphopenia. The roughly 20 patients in the cohort had gastrointestinal tumors, were treated with either photon or proton therapy, and subsequently developed lymphopenia. The study was designed to characterize how the impact on the immune system differs between the two radiation modalities.

Receptors were amplified or captured by the immunoSEQ multiplex PCR assay. Deep sequencing of rearranged TCR beta loci, alongside multiparametric flow cytometry, was used to profile T cell repertoires. TCRdb took this table from immuneACCESS and kept in-frame rearrangements with V and J called. Such tables lack part of the clones; where checked against another copy, unresolved V genes explain under half of the gap, and the rest is unexplained. The sample has 75,000 to 95,000 clones on record, around 83% of them singletons. Of the sample, approximately 1.4% is held by the ten largest clones. The CDR3 has 13 amino acids, counting the end cysteine and phenylalanine. Of the read, only the CDR3 DNA is kept; its 39 bases are in frame from base 1. The junction carries 15 bases between V and J, which are trimmed by 8 bases and 6 bases respectively. Based on the germline V gene, the CDR1 and CDR2 sequences are SGHTA and FQGNSA.

Results the study describes overall, beyond this receptor: After the lymphocyte count nadir, photon-treated repertoires showed oligoclonal expansion, especially of CD8+ Temra cells, which drove the drop in diversity. The authors looked at the survival association only in patients who died, and they framed better survival with proton therapy as a possibility rather than a demonstrated result. Proton-treated patients stayed relatively stable during treatment, while photon-treated patients lost naive T cells and TCR diversity and gained effector/memory populations. Across the cohort, an inverse correlation was found between a larger post-nadir drop in TCR diversity and overall survival time among patients who died.

The V gene is TRBV7-2 and the J gene is TRBJ2-3, with no reliable assignment of the D segment. The source of this sequence is a man aged 55-75 years with pancreatic cancer. The sequencing used peripheral blood, collected from a patient treated with proton-based radiotherapy. The CDR3 is CASGRDSLDTQYF. Read as DNA, the sequence is TGTGCCAGCGGCAGAGATAGTTTGGATACGCAGTATTTT.